This T cell receptor beta chain was identified during a study of T cell responses to AZD1222 COVID-19 vaccine. The CDR3 length is 15 residues. Deletions cut 6 bases from V and 1 base from J, with 12 bases between. Germline V gene lookup returns CDR1 ENHRY and CDR2 SYGVKD. Libraries were prepared by immunoSEQ multiplex PCR; TCRdb keeps only in-frame clonotypes and omits some of them. The data contain fewer than 200,000 clones, around 90% of them singletons. Notes on this clone: The antigen remains undetermined.

Second doses were pooled across both intervals (about 4 or about 12 weeks). Study-wide results and caveats: Vaccine-associated CD4 TCRs ranged over spike, dominating at 160-218 and 743-854. Donors, mostly white British, included more females; clonal diversity was possibly underestimated.

This TCR was recovered from an adult who received the AZD1222 COVID-19 vaccine. The chain couples TRBV10-3 to TRBJ2-2; the D gene is possibly TRBD1 (5 bases). The sample in question was peripheral blood, obtained 28 days after the second AZD1222 dose. The CDR3: CAISADNWNTGELFF. The CDR3 bases are TGTGCCATCAGCGCGGACAACTGGAACACCGGGGAGCTGTTTTTT.